These 10 T cell receptor beta chains share one sample of origin, sequenced in a study of blood T cell repertoires in COVID-19. Sequenced by immunoSEQ multiplex PCR; TCRdb stores in-frame clones only, minus some. The sample gives roughly 200,000 clones, approximately 90% of which show up once; approximately 6.2% is in the top ten. What was sequenced was peripheral blood. These receptor sequences come from a man aged 60 to 75 who had recovered from COVID-19.

The rearrangement uses TRBV3-1 (or the pseudogene TRBV3-2) and TRBJ1-1, with unresolved D. The CDR3 sequence is 15 residues long. Germline CDR1 and CDR2: LGHDT and YNNKEL (reference sequence). The V gene lost 4 bases and the J gene lost 6 bases, with 18 bases spanning the gap. CDR3 residues: CASSPGSWSSPEAFF. For the CDR3, the DNA is TGTGCCAGCAGCCCTGGGTCGTGGAGTAGCCCTGAAGCTTTCTTT.

The V call is TRBV7-2, the J call TRBJ2-3, with 9 bases matching TRBD2. The length of the CDR3 is 15 residues. V was clipped by 1 base and J by 7 bases; unmatched bases: 6. CDR1 SGHTA and CDR2 FQGNSA come from the germline V gene. CDR3 protein: CASSLGGGARNTQYF. The CDR3 region has the DNA TGTGCCAGCAGCTTAGGCGGGGGGGCCCGAAATACGCAGTATTTT.

V and J are TRBV9 and TRBJ2-2; D might be TRBD2 (6 bases). The CDR3 is 17 amino acids. Germline lookup yields CDR1 SGDLS and CDR2 YYNGEE. V was pared by 0 bases and J by 5 bases, with 17 bases between. The CDR3 nucleotides are TGTGCCAGCAGCGTAGAGGGTGGCGGAGGGTTGACCGGGGAGCTGTTTTTT. It codes for CASSVEGGGGLTGELFF.

This clone was seen a single time. The chain combines TRBV9 with TRBJ2-2, with 9 bases lining up with TRBD1. The ends lost 3 bases at V and 5 bases at J; junction bases unmatched: 11. CDR1 and CDR2 from the germline V gene are SGDLS and YYNGEE. The CDR3 sequence is 17 residues long. This CDR3 reads CASSEGITDRGTGELFF. The CDR3 bases are TGTGCCAGCAGCGAAGGGATTACGGACAGGGGAACCGGGGAGCTGTTTTTT.

The V call is TRBV7-3, the J call TRBJ2-3; 8 bases match TRBD2. CDR3 length: 15 residues. With 5 bases clipped from V and 4 bases from J, the junction kept 8 bases outside the gene matches. Germline-derived CDR1 and CDR2 are SGHTA and FQGTGA. The CDR3 DNA reads as TGTGCCAGCAGCCCCACCGGGGGGGCGGCAGATACGCAGTATTTT. This gives the protein CASSPTGGAADTQYF.

The chain employs TRBV2 and TRBJ2-5; TRBD2 agrees at 7 bases. CDR1 and CDR2 from the germline V gene are SNHLY and FYNNEI. V trimming: 9 bases; J trimming: 5 bases; junction bases outside the gene matches: 12. The CDR3 is made up of 14 amino acids. For the CDR3, the DNA is TGTGCCAGAACCTCCGGGGGGAGGTCGGAGACCCAGTACTTC. This gives the protein CARTSGGRSETQYF.

The CDR3 nucleotides are TGTGCCAGCAGCGCACAGGGTTCCCTCCACTTT. It encodes CASSAQGSLHF. The chain combines TRBV7-9 with TRBJ1-6; a possible D gene is TRBD1 (6 bases). CDR1 and CDR2 from the germline V gene are SEHNR and FQNEAQ (reference sequence). V was trimmed by 5 bases and J by 14 bases, leaving 10 bases between them. The CDR3 totals 11 residues.

The rearrangement uses TRBV28 and TRBJ1-1, with 8 bases that match TRBD1. V shed 6 bases and J 7 bases; nucleotides not matched to a gene: 7. The CDR3 contains 13 residues. CDR1 and CDR2 (germline): MDHEN, SYDVKM. The CDR3 DNA reads TGTGCCAGCAGGGGACAGGCGGGAAGTGAAGCTTTCTTT. As protein: CASRGQAGSEAFF.

V is TRBV27 and J is TRBJ2-1, with a tentative D call TRBD2 (6 bases). Trimming stripped 6 bases from V and 0 bases from J, with 18 bases between. This CDR3 comprises 17 residues. Germline V gives CDR1 MNHEY, CDR2 SMNVEV (reference sequence). CDR3 residues: CASSSPRVADSYNEQFF. The DNA of the CDR3 is TGTGCCAGCAGCTCTCCACGGGTAGCGGACTCCTACAATGAGCAGTTCTTC.

The chain joins TRBV7-8 to TRBJ1-1; D call uncertain. The CDR3 length is 13 residues. Germline V gene data show CDR1 as SGHVS and CDR2 as FQNEAQ. Trimming shortened V by 2 bases and J by 7 bases, and 11 bases separated the two germline ends. CDR3 DNA sequence: TGTGCCAGCAGCTTAAGTCATCGGGTTGAAGCTTTCTTT. Encoded protein: CASSLSHRVEAFF.